The clone carrying this TCR beta chain was seen many times. Its target is not known. V lost 6 bases, J lost 5 bases, and 19 bases lay in between. The CDR3 loop spans 15 amino acids. Germline assignment: CDR1 SEHNR and CDR2 FQNEAQ (reference sequence). This record comes from a study of T cell repertoires in cytomegalovirus infection. Background on the study: CMV infection together with matching HLA type was indicated by public TCR beta signatures.

Each CDR3 protein gets one entry after TCRdb re-called the reads with MiXCR. The sample records 90,000 to 110,000 distinct CDR3 sequences, about 30% being singletons. Points from the study as a whole: Carriers of CMV and the relevant HLA type were discriminated by public TCR beta frequency. The ex vivo response showed dominance by HLA-C-restricted CMV-specific TCR beta clonotypes.

The clonotype was recovered from a human donor in good health (CMV status not recorded). Some clones in this sample may be carry-over from other donors' samples. The sequencing used CD8+ T cells from cultured PBMCs, collected from culture after CMV antigen stimulation. This sequence joins TRBV7-9 and TRBJ2-5; a weak D match, TRBD1 (5 bases). The CDR3 DNA follows: TGTGCCAGCAGACTACTGTATGGGGCAAGGGAGACCCAGTACTTC. The encoded protein is CASRLLYGARETQYF.